A single sample gave rise to the 15 T cell receptor beta chains below, sequenced in a study of identical twins (TCRdb year 2016). The receptor library was made with 5' RACE. These reads were obtained on an Illumina HiSeq 2000. TCRdb cleaned the public reads at Q25 with fastp, built clones with MiXCR and kept in-frame beta chains. When rows share a CDR3 protein, they turn into one entry using the most common DNA and genes. The sample table shows about 470,000 distinct CDR3 sequences, and 20% to 25% are seen once. 2.5% to 3.5% of the sample is taken by the ten largest. The sample also formed part of further work on T cells expressing NK-cell markers.

Sequencing was done on a sample of CD4+ T cells sorted from blood. The receptors derive from a woman between 18 and 30 years old in good health.

V is TRBV5-1 and J is TRBJ2-3, with D tentatively TRBD1 (6 bases). Trimming took 0 bases from V and 3 from J, leaving 14 bases between them. The CDR3 extends over 16 amino acids. Looked up from germline, CDR1 is SGHRS and CDR2 is YFSETQ. In DNA, the CDR3 is TGCGCCAGCAGCTTGGCCTATTTACAGGGAACAGATACGCAGTATTTT. Its translation is CASSLAYLQGTDTQYF.

V usage is TRBV5-1 and J usage is TRBJ2-3; TRBD2 matches at 7 bases. The germline V gene encodes CDR1 SGHRS and CDR2 YFSETQ. The CDR3 length is 18 residues. V was clipped by 3 bases and J by 1 base; unmatched bases: 14. The CDR3 DNA reads as TGCGCCAGCAGCTGGACTACCGGACTAGGAGTCCGCACAGATACGCAGTATTTT. This encodes CASSWTTGLGVRTDTQYF.

The chain links TRBV6-5 to TRBJ1-2, with D uncertain. V lost 3 bases, J lost 1 base, and 9 bases lay in between. The germline CDR1 and CDR2 sequences are MNHEY and SVGAGI. The CDR3 is made up of 14 amino acids. The CDR3 DNA reads as TGTGCCAGCAGTTATACCGGGATTAACTATGGCTACACCTTC. This gives the protein CASSYTGINYGYTF.

This rearrangement joins TRBV20-1 to TRBJ1-1, with D tentatively TRBD1 (6 bases). Trimming removed 6 bases from V and 5 bases from J, with 16 bases in between. Per the germline V gene, CDR1 is DFQATT and CDR2 is SNEGSKA (reference sequence). The CDR3 is 13 residues long. The CDR3 DNA follows: TGCAGTGCGATGAGACAGGTGGAAACTGAAGCTTTCTTT. Protein sequence: CSAMRQVETEAFF.

In this sample, this clonotype turned up a few times. V gene TRBV29-1 combines with J gene TRBJ1-2; no clear D gene. Germline CDR1 SQVTM, CDR2 ANQGSEA. The CDR3 covers 13 residues. V lost 4 bases to trimming and J lost 8 bases, with 17 bases between them. The CDR3 DNA is TGCAGCGTTGGGGCAGGAGAGGTGTCGGGCTACACCTTC. It encodes CSVGAGEVSGYTF.

This chain connects TRBV20-1 to TRBJ2-1; 13 positions agree with TRBD2. V lost 0 bases to trimming and J lost 10 bases; unmatched junction nucleotides: 0. The length of the CDR3 is 13 residues. Per the germline V gene, CDR1 is DFQATT and CDR2 is SNEGSKA (reference sequence). The chain's CDR3 is CSAREGLAGEQFF. DNA for the CDR3: TGCAGTGCTAGAGAGGGACTAGCGGGGGAGCAGTTCTTC.

The chain couples TRBV6-4 to TRBJ2-6; D uncertain. This CDR3 contains 17 residues. The germline CDR1 and CDR2 sequences are MRHNA and SNTAGT. The V gene lost 6 bases and the J gene lost 2 bases, with 17 bases spanning the gap. Here the CDR3 reads CASSVNSKGPGANVLTF. The CDR3 DNA reads TGTGCCAGCAGCGTAAATAGCAAAGGGCCTGGGGCCAACGTCCTGACTTTC.

This clonotype occurred a few times. The rearrangement joins TRBV5-1 to TRBJ1-1; D is ambiguous. Trimming took off 2 bases at V and 7 bases at J, with 12 bases between the two ends. CDR1 and CDR2 from the germline V gene are SGHRS and YFSETQ. The CDR3 is 13 residues long. The CDR3 DNA follows: TGCGCCAGCAGCTTTGAGGGAGGATTTGAAGCTTTCTTT. This encodes CASSFEGGFEAFF.

This chain links TRBV4-1 with TRBJ2-1, with 12 bases lining up with TRBD2. Germline-derived CDR1 and CDR2 are MGHRA and YSYEKL. V was pared by 4 bases and J by 1 base, with 11 bases of the junction left unmatched. CDR3 length: 19 amino acids. The CDR3 loop is CASSPVLAGGRSSYNEQFF. As DNA, the CDR3 is TGCGCCAGCAGCCCCGTTCTAGCGGGGGGGAGGAGTTCCTACAATGAGCAGTTCTTC.

A few counts support this clonotype. The rearrangement links TRBV4-3 to TRBJ2-7; 9 bases are shared with TRBD2. CDR1 is LGHNA and CDR2 is YSLEER in the germline V gene. V lost 4 bases, J lost 4 bases, and 5 bases stayed unmatched. This CDR3 spans 14 amino acids. CDR3 nucleotide sequence: TGCGCCAGCAGCCTTTGGCGGGGGGGATACGAGCAGTACTTC. It specifies CASSLWRGGYEQYF.

This chain uses TRBV5-1 with TRBJ2-5; 8 nucleotides match TRBD1. The CDR3 contains 16 residues. The V and J ends lost 5 bases and 5 bases, in that order; junction bases with no gene match: 14. Germline V gene lookup returns CDR1 SGHRS and CDR2 YFSETQ. In DNA, the CDR3 is TGCGCCAGCAGACACGGGGACAGGCCTGAGAGGGAGACCCAGTACTTC. Its protein product is CASRHGDRPERETQYF.

This clonotype occurred a few times. DNA for the CDR3: TGCAGTGCTTTCACGGCGCGGGTAGGCTACACCTTC. It codes for CSAFTARVGYTF. The chain carries TRBV20-1 and TRBJ1-2; D is undetermined. The V gene's germline CDR1 is DFQATT and CDR2 SNEGSKA (reference sequence). V lost 5 bases and J lost 8, with 15 bases in between. CDR3 length: 12 amino acids.

This clonotype was seen only a few times. The chain joins TRBV27 to TRBJ2-1, with D possibly matching TRBD2 (6 bases). V lost 8 bases and J lost 7, with 15 bases in between. The CDR3 runs to 13 residues. CDR1 MNHEY and CDR2 SMNVEV come from the germline V gene (reference sequence). The CDR3 DNA sequence: TGTGCCAGCCGGGAGTTGGGGAGAAATGAGCAGTTCTTC. It yields the protein CASRELGRNEQFF.

This clonotype has just a few counts. The rearrangement links TRBV12-3 or TRBV12-4 to TRBJ2-1; tentative D call: TRBD2 (5 bases). V was clipped by 3 bases and J by 1 base, with 13 bases between them. The CDR3 length is 16 residues. The CDR3 sequence is CASSLTGSTSYNEQFF. The DNA for the CDR3 is TGTGCCAGCAGTTTGACGGGGAGTACGTCCTACAATGAGCAGTTCTTC.

This clonotype was observed a few times. V usage is TRBV6-5 and J usage is TRBJ1-5, with D possibly matching TRBD1 (5 bases). V was shortened by 4 bases and J by 7 bases, with 17 bases between the two germline ends. The CDR3 has 15 residues. CDR1 MNHEY and CDR2 SVGAGI come from the germline V gene. CDR3: CASSSQTVGVQPQHF. The CDR3 DNA is TGTGCCAGCAGTTCCCAGACAGTCGGGGTACAGCCCCAGCATTTT.